The sequence of this TCR beta chain was determined in a study of CD8 T cells in ankylosing spondylitis. Overall study findings and caveats: Reactive arthritis synovial fluid and blood previously showed some of these motif variants. Ankylosing spondylitis blood appeared to carry a characteristic TCR beta motif of roughly eight highly homologous variants. In ankylosing spondylitis patients, matched synovial fluid reportedly showed significant enrichment of disease-linked clones. Disease-linked clones bore a CD8+ phenotype, appearing relatively rarely in peripheral blood.

V lost 5 bases to trimming and J lost 3 bases, with 13 bases between them. This CDR3 is built from 14 residues. With molecular barcodes, quantitative 5'-RACE was used to make the TCR beta libraries. In TCRdb, the 5' RACE reads were re-called with MiXCR into one record per CDR3 protein. The sample records about 540,000 distinct CDR3 sequences, more than 9.5% being singletons. The sample holds a few counts of this clonotype. Antigen unknown. V is TRBV12-3 or TRBV12-4 and J is TRBJ1-2, with D possibly matching TRBD1 (6 bases). The clonotype originates from a male donor with ankylosing spondylitis. Specimen: blood, either unsorted or a sorted T cell fraction (not recorded which). CDR3 residues: CASSSGDTYYGYTF. CDR3 DNA sequence: TGTGCCAGCAGTAGTGGGGACACCTACTATGGCTACACCTTC.